This TCR beta chain was retrieved from a study of PD-1 blockade in classical Hodgkin lymphoma. Findings and caveats of the study: Patients who initiated nivolumab within 1 year of ASCT were excluded. Complete responders had baseline diversity similar to newly diagnosed patients.

Germline loops: CDR1 MNHNS, CDR2 SASEGT. Trimming at V came to 3 bases and at J to 4 bases, leaving 8 bases not matched to a gene. This CDR3 comprises 16 residues. The assay was immunoSEQ multiplex PCR, and TCRdb's table has in-frame clones only and misses some. The data show under 75,000 clones, approximately 90% seen once. For this clone: Its antigen is unknown.

All patients experienced relapse after autologous stem cell transplantation, and brentuximab vedotin exposure was variable. The V call is TRBV6-1, the J call TRBJ2-3; 9 bases are a match to TRBD1. Sample: peripheral blood mononuclear cells (PBMCs), taken before the second cycle of nivolumab. The sequence came from a human donor with classical Hodgkin lymphoma. The CDR3 spells CASSDIRTGDPDTQYF. The DNA of the CDR3 is TGTGCCAGCAGTGACATACGGACAGGGGATCCAGATACGCAGTATTTT.